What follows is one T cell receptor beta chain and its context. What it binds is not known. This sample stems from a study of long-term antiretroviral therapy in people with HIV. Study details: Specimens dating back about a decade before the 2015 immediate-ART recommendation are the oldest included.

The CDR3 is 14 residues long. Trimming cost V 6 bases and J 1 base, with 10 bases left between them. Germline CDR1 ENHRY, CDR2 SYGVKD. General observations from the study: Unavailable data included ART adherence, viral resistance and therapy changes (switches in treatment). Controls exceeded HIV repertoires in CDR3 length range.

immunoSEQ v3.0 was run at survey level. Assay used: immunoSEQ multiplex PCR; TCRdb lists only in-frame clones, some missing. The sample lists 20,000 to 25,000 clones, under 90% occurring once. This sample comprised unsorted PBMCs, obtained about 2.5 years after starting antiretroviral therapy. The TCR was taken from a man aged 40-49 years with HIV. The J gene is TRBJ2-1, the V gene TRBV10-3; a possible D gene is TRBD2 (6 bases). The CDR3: CAISRDSSYNEQFF. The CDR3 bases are TGTGCCATCAGCCGGGACTCTTCCTACAATGAGCAGTTCTTC.